The 30 T cell receptor beta chains listed next were all sequenced from one sample in a study of beta chain features in type 1 diabetes. Antigens of these TCRs are unknown. Overall study results and limits: People with Type 1 diabetes carried modestly yet significantly shorter TCRB CDR3s in all four CD4+ subsets.

Reverse transcription of all isolated RNA meant that expressed TCRB transcripts were sequenced. Assay used: immunoSEQ multiplex PCR; TCRdb lists only in-frame clones, some missing. The sample lists about 710,000 clones; about 14% were seen once. The sequenced sample consisted of naive CD4+ T cells from blood. These receptors were taken from a man younger than 30 with type 1 diabetes.

This clone showed up just a few times. In DNA, the CDR3 is TGTGCCAGCTCACCCAGGGGCTGGGACACTGAAGCTTTCTTT. It translates to CASSPRGWDTEAFF. This chain uses TRBV18 with TRBJ1-1, with D possibly TRBD1 on 6 matching bases. V lost 3 bases, J lost 3 bases, and 11 bases lay in between. The CDR3 covers 14 residues. The germline CDR1 and CDR2 sequences are KGHSH and LQKENI. Using reference TRBV18 and TRBJ1-1 for the parts outside the CDR3, the full variable domain is NAGVMQNPRHLVRRRGQEARLRCSPMKGHSHVYWYRQLPEEGLKFMVYLQKENIIDESGMPKERFSAEFPKEGPSILRIQQVVRGDSAAYFCASSPRGWDTEAFFGQGTRLTVV.

This clone was counted only a few times. This rearrangement joins TRBV10-3 to TRBJ1-5; the D gene is possibly TRBD1 (5 bases). V dropped 6 bases and J dropped 6 bases, with 15 bases sitting between them. This CDR3 spans 14 amino acids. CDR1 is ENHRY, CDR2 SYGVKD, per germline. The CDR3 DNA is TGTGCCATCAGAGAGGTGGGGGAATTTCAGCCCCAGCATTTT. Translating it yields CAIREVGEFQPQHF.

This clone was observed a few times. This sequence joins TRBV7-2 and TRBJ2-1; 10 nucleotides agree with TRBD1. Trimming cost V 7 bases and J 5 bases; bases outside gene matches: 11. The CDR3 runs 16 residues. The germline V gene has CDR1 SGHTA and CDR2 FQGNSA. Here the CDR3 DNA reads TGTGCCAGCACGACGGCCCCCGGGACAGGGGACAATGAGCAGTTCTTC. Its translation is CASTTAPGTGDNEQFF.

The chain links TRBV28 to TRBJ1-5; a possible D gene is TRBD1 (5 bases). The V and J ends lost 9 bases and 3 bases respectively, with 18 bases between them. The CDR3 is 15 residues long. Germline values: CDR1 MDHEN, CDR2 SYDVKM. For the CDR3, the DNA is TGTGCCAGTGGGGGTGGGCCAGGGCCCAATCAGCCCCAGCATTTT. Translated, it gives CASGGGPGPNQPQHF.

This clone was observed a few times. The chain recombines TRBV6-5 with TRBJ1-2, with D possibly matching TRBD1 (6 bases). Germline V gene sequence: CDR1 MNHEY, CDR2 SVGAGI. Deletions cut 4 bases from V and 4 bases from J, with 13 bases between. This CDR3 spans 14 amino acids. The CDR3 loop is CASSSRGDGYGYTF. CDR3 DNA sequence: TGTGCCAGCAGTTCCAGGGGAGACGGCTATGGCTACACCTTC.

This clone was picked up a small number of times. The chain couples TRBV29-1 to TRBJ2-1; no firm D call. Germline V gene sequence: CDR1 SQVTM, CDR2 ANQGSEA. Trimming took 6 bases from V and 9 from J, leaving 9 bases between them. The CDR3 has 10 residues. Written as DNA, the CDR3 is TGCAGCGTACTCCTCCCTGAGCAGTTCTTC. It yields the protein CSVLLPEQFF.

This clone was counted a few times. The V call is TRBV30, the J call TRBJ2-3, with 7 bases fitting TRBD2. CDR1 GTSNPN and CDR2 SVGIG come from the germline V gene (reference sequence). The CDR3 loop spans 17 amino acids. After removal of 0 bases from V and 0 bases from J, the junction contained 9 bases not matched to a gene. The CDR3 DNA reads TGTGCCTGGAGTGTAATCCTAGCGGTACTTAGCACAGATACGCAGTATTTT. Amino acid sequence: CAWSVILAVLSTDTQYF.

V and J are TRBV2 and TRBJ2-1; D is unclear. Trimming removed 5 bases at V and 6 bases at J, with 5 bases between. CDR3 size: 11 residues. The V gene's germline CDR1 is SNHLY and CDR2 FYNNEI. The CDR3 spells CASSLLNEQFF. CDR3 coding DNA: TGTGCCAGCAGTCTGCTCAATGAGCAGTTCTTC.

The genes are TRBV6-4 and TRBJ1-2; D not resolved. There are 12 residues in the CDR3. CDR1 and CDR2 (germline): MRHNA, SNTAGT. Trimming left V 3 bases short and J 9 bases short, with 11 bases between. Written as DNA, the CDR3 is TGTGCCAGCAGTGATCGTCCCAAGAGCTACACCTTC. Translating it yields CASSDRPKSYTF.

This clone came up a few times. The chain uses TRBV7-2 and TRBJ1-6; D not certain. This CDR3 spans 13 amino acids. Per the germline V gene, CDR1 is SGHTA and CDR2 is FQGNSA. The V gene lost 5 bases and the J gene lost 5 bases, with 7 bases spanning the gap. CDR3 sequence reads: CASSPAHNSPLHF. DNA of the CDR3: TGTGCCAGCAGCCCCGCCCATAATTCACCCCTCCACTTT.

This clone was seen a handful of times. Other nucleotide sequences in the sample specify the same CDR3. The rearrangement joins TRBV29-1 to TRBJ1-2; no clear D gene. CDR3 size: 10 residues. Germline V gene lookup returns CDR1 SQVTM and CDR2 ANQGSEA. V lost 2 bases and J lost 6, with 4 bases in between. CDR3 region: CSVERDGYTF. Written as DNA, the CDR3 is TGCAGCGTTGAACGGGATGGCTACACCTTC.

The chain uses TRBV19 and TRBJ2-7; 11 bases are a match to TRBD2. This CDR3 has 14 residues. Germline-derived CDR1 and CDR2 are LNHDA and SQIVND (reference sequence). The ends lost 6 bases at V and 4 bases at J; junction bases unmatched: 5. The CDR3 DNA is TGTGCCAGTAGCGGACTAGCGGGCCTATACGAGCAGTACTTC. Amino acids: CASSGLAGLYEQYF. Complete variable domain (other parts from reference TRBV19 and TRBJ2-7): DGGITQSPKYLFRKEGQNVTLSCEQNLNHDAMYWYRQDPGQGLRLIYYSQIVNDFQKGDIAEGYSVSREKKESFPLTVTSAQKNPTAFYLCASSGLAGLYEQYFGPGTRLTVT.

This clone was counted between two and nine times. The CDR3 protein is CAITGTGDSEQYF. In nucleotides, the CDR3 is TGTGCCATCACCGGGACAGGAGATTCCGAGCAGTACTTC. The chain employs TRBV10-3 and TRBJ2-7, with TRBD1 identical over 8 bases. The J segment lost 6 bases and the V segment lost 7 bases, leaving 8 bases of the junction unmatched. Per germline, CDR1 ENHRY and CDR2 SYGVKD. The length of the CDR3 is 13 residues.

The chain has TRBV30 and TRBJ1-1; 7 positions match TRBD1. J lost 1 base, V lost 7 bases, and 6 bases had no gene match. The CDR3 is 13 residues long. Germline CDR1 GTSNPN, CDR2 SVGIG (reference sequence). The CDR3 region is CALSGGPNTEAFF. In nucleotides, the CDR3 is TGTGCCTTATCAGGGGGACCGAACACTGAAGCTTTCTTT.

In this sample, this clone turned up a few times. In DNA form, the CDR3 reads TGCGCCAGCAGCCCCACGGTATTTAGCGGGGGCCCCGCGTGGAAGTTCTTC. Amino acid sequence: CASSPTVFSGGPAWKFF. The gene calls are TRBV4-3 and TRBJ2-1; 9 bases align to TRBD2. Germline CDR1 is LGHNA and CDR2 is YSLEER. The CDR3 totals 17 residues. V was pared by 4 bases and J by 14 bases, with 21 bases of the junction left unmatched.

This clone turned up a few times. The rearrangement links TRBV5-4 to TRBJ2-7; D tentatively reads TRBD1 or TRBD2 (7 bases each). Germline loops: CDR1 SGHNT, CDR2 YYREEE (reference sequence). The CDR3 has 16 amino acids. V lost 5 bases and J lost 1, with 19 bases in between. The CDR3 DNA reads TGTGCCAGCAGATCTCGCCCGGGGGGACAGTCCTACGAGCAGTACTTC. Encoded protein: CASRSRPGGQSYEQYF.

V is TRBV23-1 and J is TRBJ2-1; D is unresolved. TRBV23-1 falls under the ORF class, with uncertain function. The CDR3 is 18 residues long. V dropped 4 bases and J dropped 5 bases, with 24 bases sitting between them. CDR3 sequence reads: CASSPSLYSFLTNNEQFF. The CDR3 DNA follows: TGCGCCAGCAGTCCATCTTTATACAGTTTCTTGACGAACAATGAGCAGTTCTTC.

This clone turned up a few times. The chain is built from TRBV10-2 and TRBJ2-1, with 8 bases that match TRBD1. Germline V gene data show CDR1 as WSHSY and CDR2 as SAAADI. The V segment lost 3 bases and the J segment 9 bases; nucleotides outside the gene matches: 4. The CDR3 totals 13 residues. The CDR3 region is CASSEDRGGEQFF. In DNA form, the CDR3 reads TGCGCCAGCAGTGAAGACAGGGGAGGTGAGCAGTTCTTC.

This chain uses TRBV11-2 with TRBJ2-7; 8 bases agree with TRBD2. From germline, CDR1 is SGHAT and CDR2 FQNNGV. Trimming took 5 bases from V and 1 from J; bases not matched to a gene: 10. The CDR3 covers 16 residues. Here the CDR3 reads CASSPSLAGVSYEQYF. The CDR3 coding sequence is TGTGCCAGCAGCCCTAGCCTAGCGGGTGTTTCCTACGAGCAGTACTTC.

V gene TRBV4-2 combines with J gene TRBJ2-1, with 14 positions matching TRBD2. Germline lookup yields CDR1 LGHNA and CDR2 YNFKEQ. The V gene end was trimmed by 3 bases and the J gene end by 3 bases; junction bases not matched to a gene: 4. The CDR3 runs 17 residues. The CDR3, as DNA: TGTGCCAGCAGCCATACCGGGACTAGCGGGAGCTACAATGAGCAGTTCTTC. It codes for CASSHTGTSGSYNEQFF.

This clone was counted between two and nine times. V usage is TRBV7-9 and J usage is TRBJ2-3; 8 nucleotides match TRBD2. The CDR3 is 16 residues long. Unmatched junction bases numbered 11, after V lost 3 bases and J lost 6 bases. The germline gives CDR1 SEHNR, CDR2 FQNEAQ (reference sequence). CDR3 coding DNA: TGTGCCAGCAGCTTCCCGGGACTAGAATCTCGGGATACGCAGTATTTT. It is translated as CASSFPGLESRDTQYF.

The table lists this clone with a few counts. J is TRBJ2-4 and V is TRBV4-2; D tentatively fits TRBD1 or TRBD2 (5 bases each). CDR1 LGHNA and CDR2 YNFKEQ come from the germline V gene. The length of the CDR3 is 16 residues. The V end lost 4 bases, the J end lost 1 base, and 14 bases lay between the germline ends. Here the CDR3 DNA reads TGTGCCAGCAGCCGCCCGGGACGAGAGGCCAAAAACATTCAGTACTTC. Protein sequence: CASSRPGREAKNIQYF.

The J gene is TRBJ2-7, the V gene TRBV5-1; 10 bases map to TRBD1. After removal of 1 base from V and 4 bases from J, the junction contained 2 bases not matched to a gene. This CDR3 is 14 amino acids long. Germline lookup yields CDR1 SGHRS and CDR2 YFSETQ. CDR3 coding DNA: TGCGCCAGCAGCTTGCAGGGACAGGGGTACGAGCAGTACTTC. Translation: CASSLQGQGYEQYF.

This clone has a handful of counts. V gene TRBV30 combines with J gene TRBJ1-5, with TRBD1 identical over 7 bases. From germline, CDR1 is GTSNPN and CDR2 SVGIG (reference sequence). The CDR3 loop spans 15 amino acids. The V and J ends lost 3 bases and 3 bases, in that order; junction bases with no gene match: 8. CDR3: CAWRDDRVHNQPQHF. The CDR3 nucleotides read TGTGCCTGGAGGGATGACAGGGTCCACAATCAGCCCCAGCATTTT.

This rearrangement joins TRBV5-4 to TRBJ1-2; D is possibly TRBD1 (5 bases). V was clipped by 4 bases and J by 8 bases, with 9 bases between them. Germline-derived CDR1 and CDR2 are SGHNT and YYREEE (reference sequence). The CDR3 contains 11 residues. The DNA for the CDR3 is TGTGCCAGCAGCGGCAGGGTCGGCTACACCTTC. Protein sequence: CASSGRVGYTF.

The table lists this clone with a few counts. J is TRBJ2-1 and V is TRBV7-2; a weak D match, TRBD2 (5 bases). Germline V CDR1 and CDR2: SGHTA, FQGNSA. The V and J ends lost 0 bases and 3 bases respectively, with 12 bases between them. The CDR3 is made up of 16 amino acids. This chain's CDR3 is CASSLAALRGYNEQFF. DNA for the CDR3: TGTGCCAGCAGCTTAGCAGCCCTCCGGGGCTACAATGAGCAGTTCTTC.

The rearrangement joins TRBV5-4 to TRBJ2-2; D unresolved. Trimming took 3 bases from V and 1 from J, leaving 10 bases between them. Per germline, CDR1 SGHNT and CDR2 YYREEE (reference sequence). This CDR3 contains 15 residues. The CDR3 nucleotides are TGTGCCAGCAGCTCCAAAGCACTGAACACCGGGGAGCTGTTTTTT. Translating gives CASSSKALNTGELFF.

The chain combines TRBV5-4 with TRBJ2-7, with TRBD2 matching 11 bases. CDR1 SGHNT and CDR2 YYREEE come from the germline V gene (reference sequence). J was trimmed by 3 bases and V by 0 bases; bases with no gene match: 5. This CDR3 is 16 amino acids long. CDR3 region: CASSLGLAGGHYEQYF. Written as DNA, the CDR3 is TGTGCCAGCAGCTTGGGGCTAGCGGGGGGCCACTACGAGCAGTACTTC. The entire variable domain, with the rest obtained from reference TRBV5-4 and TRBJ2-7, is as follows: ETGVTQSPTHLIKTRGQQVTLRCSSQSGHNTVSWYQQALGQGPQFIFQYYREEENGRGNFPPRFSGLQFPNYSSELNVNALELDDSALYLCASSLGLAGGHYEQYFGPGTRLTVT.

The chain recombines TRBV6-1 with TRBJ2-7, with D uncertain. Per germline, CDR1 MNHNS and CDR2 SASEGT. This CDR3 is built from 10 residues. The V gene lost 7 bases and the J gene lost 7 bases, with 8 bases spanning the gap. The CDR3 reads CASTLEEQYF. Written as DNA, the CDR3 is TGTGCCAGCACTTTGGAGGAGCAGTACTTC.

This clone was recorded a few times. The chain links TRBV5-1 to TRBJ2-3; D is uncertain. The germline V gene encodes CDR1 SGHRS and CDR2 YFSETQ. V was pared by 1 base and J by 2 bases, with 14 bases between. This CDR3 is 16 amino acids long. The CDR3 here is CASSLRQERSTDTQYF. The CDR3 DNA reads TGCGCCAGCAGCTTGAGGCAGGAGAGGTCCACAGATACGCAGTATTTT.